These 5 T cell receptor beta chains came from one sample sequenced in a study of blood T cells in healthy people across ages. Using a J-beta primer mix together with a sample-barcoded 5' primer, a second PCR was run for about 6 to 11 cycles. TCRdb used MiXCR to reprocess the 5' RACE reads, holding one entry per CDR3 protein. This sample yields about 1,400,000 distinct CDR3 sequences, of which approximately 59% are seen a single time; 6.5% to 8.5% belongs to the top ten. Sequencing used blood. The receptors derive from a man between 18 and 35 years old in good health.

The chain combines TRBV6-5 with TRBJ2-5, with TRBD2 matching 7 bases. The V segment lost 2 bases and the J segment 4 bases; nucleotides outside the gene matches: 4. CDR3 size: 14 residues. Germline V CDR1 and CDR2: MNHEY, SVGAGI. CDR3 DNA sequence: TGTGCCAGCAGTTACGGCGGGAGAGGAGAGACCCAGTACTTC. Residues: CASSYGGRGETQYF.

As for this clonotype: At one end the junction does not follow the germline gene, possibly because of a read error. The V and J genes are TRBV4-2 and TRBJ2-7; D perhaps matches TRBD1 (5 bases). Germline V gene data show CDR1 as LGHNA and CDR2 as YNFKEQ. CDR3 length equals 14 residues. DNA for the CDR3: TGTGCCAGCAGCCATAGACAGAGCTCCTGCGAGCAGTACTTC. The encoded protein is CASSHRQSSCEQYF.

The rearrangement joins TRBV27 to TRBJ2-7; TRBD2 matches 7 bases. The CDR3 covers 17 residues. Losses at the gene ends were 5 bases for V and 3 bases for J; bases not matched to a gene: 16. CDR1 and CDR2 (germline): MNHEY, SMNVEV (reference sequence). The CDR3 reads CASSPHEGREAFYEQYF. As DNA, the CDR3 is TGTGCCAGCAGTCCCCACGAGGGACGGGAGGCCTTCTACGAGCAGTACTTC.

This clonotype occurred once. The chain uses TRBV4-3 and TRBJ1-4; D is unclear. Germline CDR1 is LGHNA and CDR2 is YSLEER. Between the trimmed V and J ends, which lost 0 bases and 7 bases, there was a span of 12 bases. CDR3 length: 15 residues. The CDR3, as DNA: TGCGCCAGCAGCCAAGATGTCGCCGGTGGTGAAAAACTGTTTTTT. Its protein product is CASSQDVAGGEKLFF.

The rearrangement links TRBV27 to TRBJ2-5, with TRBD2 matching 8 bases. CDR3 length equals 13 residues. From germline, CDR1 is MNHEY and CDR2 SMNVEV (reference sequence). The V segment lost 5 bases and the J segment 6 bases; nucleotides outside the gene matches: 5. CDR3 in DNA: TGTGCCAGCAGTCCGAGCGGGGGAAAGACCCAGTACTTC. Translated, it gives CASSPSGGKTQYF.